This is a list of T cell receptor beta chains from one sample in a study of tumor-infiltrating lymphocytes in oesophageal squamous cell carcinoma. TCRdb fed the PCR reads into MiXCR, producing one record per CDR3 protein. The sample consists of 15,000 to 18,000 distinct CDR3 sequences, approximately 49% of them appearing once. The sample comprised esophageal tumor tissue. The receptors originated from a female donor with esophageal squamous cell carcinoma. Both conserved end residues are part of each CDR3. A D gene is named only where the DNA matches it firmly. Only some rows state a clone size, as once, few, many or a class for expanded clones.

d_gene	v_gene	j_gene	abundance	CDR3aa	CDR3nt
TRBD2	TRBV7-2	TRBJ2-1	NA	CASTILAGGVGGHNEQFF	TGTGCCAGCACCATACTAGCGGGGGGGGTCGGGGGCCACAATGAGCAGTTCTTC
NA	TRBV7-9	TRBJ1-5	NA	CASSLEGGVYNQPQHF	TGTGCCAGCAGCTTAGAGGGCGGAGTCTATAATCAGCCCCAGCATTTT
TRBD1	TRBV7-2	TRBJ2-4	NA	CASSPRDRVREQYF	TGTGCCAGCAGCCCCCGGGACAGGGTAAGGGAGCAGTACTTC
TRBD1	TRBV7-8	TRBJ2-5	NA	CASSSPDQGAQETQYF	TGTGCCAGCAGTTCGCCGGACCAGGGGGCCCAAGAGACCCAGTACTTC
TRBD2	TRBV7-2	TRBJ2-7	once	CASRIAGGGESVLEQYF	TGTGCCAGCAGAATAGCGGGGGGGGGAGAGAGCGTCCTCGAGCAGTACTTC
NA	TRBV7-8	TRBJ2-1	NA	CASSLTGVYNEQFF	TGTGCCAGCAGCTTAACGGGAGTATACAATGAGCAGTTCTTC
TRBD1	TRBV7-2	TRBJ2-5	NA	CASSLAGTDYNEQYF	TGTGCCAGCAGCTTAGCGGGGACAGATTACAATGAGCAGTACTTC
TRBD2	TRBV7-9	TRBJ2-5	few	CASSPRTSGRNVEQYF	TGTGCCAGCAGCCCGCGGACTAGCGGGAGGAATGTTGAGCAGTACTTC
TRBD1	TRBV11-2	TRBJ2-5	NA	CASSSGQLQETQYF	TGTGCCAGCAGCTCGGGACAGCTCCAAGAGACCCAGTACTTC
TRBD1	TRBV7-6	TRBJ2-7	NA	CASSLAGGSGWTGGFYEQYF	TGTGCCAGCAGCTTAGCGGGGGGAAGTGGATGGACAGGGGGCTTCTACGAGCAGTACTTC
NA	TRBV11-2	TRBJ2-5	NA	CVSSLGREQTQYF	TGTGTCAGCAGCTTAGGCAGGGAACAGACCCAGTACTTC
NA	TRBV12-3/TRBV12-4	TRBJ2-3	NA	CASSLTGVRDTQYF	TGTGCCAGCAGTTTGACCGGAGTGCGGGATACGCAGTATTTT
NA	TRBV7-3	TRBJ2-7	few	CASSLREQLYEQYF	TGTGCCAGCAGCTTACGGGAACAGCTCTACGAGCAGTACTTC
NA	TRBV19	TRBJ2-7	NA	CASSIGSTYEQYF	TGTGCCAGTAGTATCGGGAGTACCTACGAGCAGTACTTC
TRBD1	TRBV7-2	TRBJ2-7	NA	CASSLRQGTGEQYF	TGTGCCAGCAGCCTACGACAGGGAACGGGCGAGCAGTACTTC
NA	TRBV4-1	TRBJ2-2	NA	CASSRDSGSPGELFF	TGCGCCAGCAGCCGGGACTCTGGTAGCCCCGGGGAGCTGTTTTTT
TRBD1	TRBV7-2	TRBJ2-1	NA	CASSLGGTGDNF	TGTGCCAGCAGCTTAGGGGGGACAGGGGACAACTTC
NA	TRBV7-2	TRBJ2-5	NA	CASSLERTYPPYNEQYF	TGTGCCAGCAGCTTGGAAAGGACTTACCCGCCCTACAATGAGCAGTACTTC
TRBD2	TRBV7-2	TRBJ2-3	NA	CASSSRLAGLSTDTQYF	TGTGCCAGCAGCTCACGTTTAGCGGGACTCAGCACAGATACGCAGTATTTT
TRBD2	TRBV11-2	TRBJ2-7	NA	CASSLYTGTSGYYNEQYF	TGTGCCAGCAGCTTATATACTGGGACTAGCGGATATTACAATGAGCAGTACTTC
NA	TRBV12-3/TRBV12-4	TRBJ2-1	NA	CASSEYNEQFF	TGTGCCAGCAGCGAATACAATGAGCAGTTCTTC
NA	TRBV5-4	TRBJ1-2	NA	CASSFRTVRGGYTF	TGTGCCAGCAGCTTCCGGACAGTCAGGGGTGGCTACACCTTC
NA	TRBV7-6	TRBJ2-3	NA	CASSQWLGQGDTQYF	TGTGCCAGCAGCCAGTGGCTAGGCCAGGGGGATACGCAGTATTTT
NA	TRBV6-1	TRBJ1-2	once	CASKLGSDYGYTF	TGTGCCAGCAAACTGGGGAGCGACTATGGCTACACCTTC
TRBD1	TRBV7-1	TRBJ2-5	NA	CASNDRGRETQYF	TGTGCCAGCAACGACAGGGGGCGAGAGACCCAGTACTTC
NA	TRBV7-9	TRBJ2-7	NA	CASSLPGGYEQYF	TGTGCCAGCAGCTTACCCGGGGGCTACGAGCAGTACTTC
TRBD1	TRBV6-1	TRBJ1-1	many	CASRDRGGTEAFF	TGTGCCAGCAGGGACAGGGGAGGGACTGAAGCTTTCTTT
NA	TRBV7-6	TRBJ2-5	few	CASSRTRETQYF	TGTGCCAGCAGCCGGACTCGAGAGACCCAGTACTTC
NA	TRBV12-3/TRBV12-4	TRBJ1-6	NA	CASTRTGMNSPLHF	TGTGCCAGCACCCGTACAGGGATGAATTCACCCCTCCACTTT
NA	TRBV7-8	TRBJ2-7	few	CASSLAWGPYEQYF	TGTGCCAGCAGCTTAGCCTGGGGGCCCTACGAGCAGTACTTC
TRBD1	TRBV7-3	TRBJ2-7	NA	CASSPYRGDEQYF	TGTGCCAGCAGCCCTTACAGGGGCGATGAGCAGTACTTC
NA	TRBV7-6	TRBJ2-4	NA	CASSLAIGRRQYF	TGTGCCAGCAGCTTAGCTATAGGGAGACGACAGTACTTC
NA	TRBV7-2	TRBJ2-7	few	CASSMGSSTSYEQYF	TGTGCCAGCAGCATGGGATCTTCCACCTCCTACGAGCAGTACTTC
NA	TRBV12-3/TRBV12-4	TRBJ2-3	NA	CASAGTSQGGRSDTQYF	TGTGCCAGCGCTGGGACCTCCCAGGGGGGGCGCTCGGATACGCAGTATTTT
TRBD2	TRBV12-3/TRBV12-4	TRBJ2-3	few	CASSRLAGAVTDTQYF	TGTGCCAGCAGTCGACTAGCGGGGGCAGTGACAGATACGCAGTATTTT
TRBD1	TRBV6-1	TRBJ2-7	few	CASSEDRGTYEQYF	TGTGCCAGCAGTGAAGACAGGGGGACCTACGAGCAGTACTTC
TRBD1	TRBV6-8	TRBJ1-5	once	CASSTSGGSQPQHF	TGTGCCAGCAGTACCTCAGGGGGCTCTCAGCCCCAGCATTTT
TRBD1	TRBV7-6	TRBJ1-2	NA	CASSLGTGSGGDYGYTF	TGTGCCAGCAGCTTAGGGACAGGGTCCGGCGGAGACTATGGCTACACCTTC
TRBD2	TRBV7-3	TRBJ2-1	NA	CASSLRRGGLNEQFF	TGTGCCAGCAGCTTAAGACGGGGGGGCCTCAATGAGCAGTTCTTC
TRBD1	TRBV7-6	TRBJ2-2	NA	CASSSLRGQNAGELFF	TGTGCCAGCAGCTCGCTGAGGGGACAGAACGCCGGGGAGCTGTTTTTT
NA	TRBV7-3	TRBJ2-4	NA	CASSLGGNVAKNIQYF	TGTGCCAGCAGCTTAGGGGGGAACGTAGCCAAAAACATTCAGTACTTC
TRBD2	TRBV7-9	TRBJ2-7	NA	CASSLAGGLEGEQYF	TGTGCCAGCAGCTTGGCGGGAGGGCTAGAGGGTGAGCAGTACTTC